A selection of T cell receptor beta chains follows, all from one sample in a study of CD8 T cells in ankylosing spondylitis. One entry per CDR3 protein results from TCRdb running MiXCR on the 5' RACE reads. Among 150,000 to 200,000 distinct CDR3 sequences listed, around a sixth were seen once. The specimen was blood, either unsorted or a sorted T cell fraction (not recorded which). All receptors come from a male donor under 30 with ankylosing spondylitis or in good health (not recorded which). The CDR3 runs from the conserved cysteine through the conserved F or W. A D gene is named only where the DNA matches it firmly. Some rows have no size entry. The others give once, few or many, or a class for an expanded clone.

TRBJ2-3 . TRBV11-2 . TGTGCCAGCAGCTTAGGGGGGCCGGGGTCTTCCGCAGATACGCAGTATTTT CASSLGGPGSSADTQYF
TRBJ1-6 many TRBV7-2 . TGTGCCAGCAGGTCTGATAATTCACCCCTCCACTTT CASRSDNSPLHF
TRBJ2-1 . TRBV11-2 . TGTGCCAGCAGCTTAGATGTTGCGGGTGGTCAGTTCTTC CASSLDVAGGQFF
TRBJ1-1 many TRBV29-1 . TGCAGCATCATCCCGGCGGGACTCCGGGACACTGAAGCTTTCTTT CSIIPAGLRDTEAFF
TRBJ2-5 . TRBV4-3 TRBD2 TGCTCCATCAGCCAAGATGTTAGAGGGTCGTGGACTAGCGCAAATCAAGAGACCCAGTACTTC CSISQDVRGSWTSANQETQYF
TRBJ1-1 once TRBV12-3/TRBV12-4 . TGTGCCAGCAGTTTAGCGCTACGGATGGGTGAAGCTTTCTTT CASSLALRMGEAFF
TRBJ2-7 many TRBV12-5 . TGTGCTAGTGGTAGCAGTAGCTACGAGCAGTACTTC CASGSSSYEQYF
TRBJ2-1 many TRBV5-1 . TGCGCCAGCAGCTTGGAAGGGCTAAAATACAATGAGCAGTTCTTC CASSLEGLKYNEQFF
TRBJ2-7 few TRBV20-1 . TGCAGTGCCCAGGTGGTTACGTATACCTACGAGCAGTACTTC CSAQVVTYTYEQYF
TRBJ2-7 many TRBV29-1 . TGCAGCGTTGTTTTTTGGGCGAGTGATACATACGAGCAGTACTTC CSVVFWASDTYEQYF
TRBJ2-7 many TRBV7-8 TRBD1 TGTGCCAGCAGTCCAAACCCAATGGGGACAGGGTTTACCTACGAGCAGTACTTC CASSPNPMGTGFTYEQYF
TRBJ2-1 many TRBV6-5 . TGTGCCAGCAGTTACTCGAGTGTCGGAGGAAAATACAATGAGCAGTTCTTC CASSYSSVGGKYNEQFF
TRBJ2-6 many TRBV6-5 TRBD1 TGTGCCAGTAAAAAGAGGACAGGGGGCACTGGGGCCAACGTCCTGACTTTC CASKKRTGGTGANVLTF
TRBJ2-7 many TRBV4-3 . TGCGCCAGCAGCCCCCAGCTAGGCCTCACGAACTCCTACGAGCAGTACTTC CASSPQLGLTNSYEQYF
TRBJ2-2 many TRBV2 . TGTGCCAGCGTGGAGCAAACACTGAACACCGGGGAGCTGTTTTTT CASVEQTLNTGELFF
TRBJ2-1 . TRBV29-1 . TGCAGCGTTGAATCGGGCCTTAGCTCTTACAATGAGCAGTTCTTC CSVESGLSSYNEQFF
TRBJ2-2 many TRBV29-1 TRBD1 TGCAGCGTTGGAGGTAGGACAGGGTACACCGGGGAGCTGTTTTTT CSVGGRTGYTGELFF
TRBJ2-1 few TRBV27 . TGTGCCAGCAGTTTAGAGTTCCACGACAGCAATGAGCAGTTCTTC CASSLEFHDSNEQFF
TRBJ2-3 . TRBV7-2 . TGTGCCAGCAGCCCACTTTGGGGGAGCACAGATACGCAGTATTTT CASSPLWGSTDTQYF
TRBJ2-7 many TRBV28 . TGTGCCAGCGGAACCGCCCAGGGGTTCTCCTACGAGCAGTACTTC CASGTAQGFSYEQYF
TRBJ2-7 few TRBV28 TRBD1 TGTGCCAGCAGTTTAACAGGGGGAGTACGAACCTACGAGCAGTACTTC CASSLTGGVRTYEQYF
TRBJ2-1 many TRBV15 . TGTGCCACCAGCAAGCCGCTAGCGAAAGGGGGCAATGAGCAGTTCTTC CATSKPLAKGGNEQFF
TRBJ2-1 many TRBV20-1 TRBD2 TGCAGTGCCCTTCTAGCGGGAGGTGGGTGGGATGAGCAGTTCTTC CSALLAGGGWDEQFF
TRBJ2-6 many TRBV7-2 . TGTGCCAGCACCCTTTCTGGGGCCAACGTCCTGACTTTC CASTLSGANVLTF
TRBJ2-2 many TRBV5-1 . TGCGCCAGCAGCTTGGATTTAGGGACGGTAAGGAGTCGGAACACCGGGGAGCTGTTTTTT CASSLDLGTVRSRNTGELFF
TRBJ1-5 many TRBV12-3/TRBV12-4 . TGTGCCAGCAGTTTAGGGACCTCCAATCAGCCCCAGCATTTT CASSLGTSNQPQHF
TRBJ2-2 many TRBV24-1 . TGTGCCACCAGTCCCGGGACACTAAGTGTTAACCAGGAGCTGTTTTTT CATSPGTLSVNQELFF
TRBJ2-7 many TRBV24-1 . TGTGCCACCAGTGATCCGACGGGTCCCTACGAGCAGTACTTC CATSDPTGPYEQYF
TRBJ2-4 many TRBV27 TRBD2 TGTGCCAGCAGTTTAGGATGGCGGGAGCCCATAGCCAAAAACATTCAGTACTTC CASSLGWREPIAKNIQYF
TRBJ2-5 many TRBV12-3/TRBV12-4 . TGTGCCAGCAGTACTGAGGGGGGCGGACAAGAGACCCAGTACTTC CASSTEGGGQETQYF
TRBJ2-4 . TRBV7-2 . TGTGCCAGCAGCCCTGACGGACTAGCCAAAAACATTCAGTACTTC CASSPDGLAKNIQYF
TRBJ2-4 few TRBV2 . TGTGCTAGCAGGGACACAAACATTCAGTACTTC CASRDTNIQYF
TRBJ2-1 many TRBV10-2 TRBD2 TGCGCCAGCAGTGAGTCTGTAGCGGGTCCCTACAATGAGCAGTTCTTC CASSESVAGPYNEQFF
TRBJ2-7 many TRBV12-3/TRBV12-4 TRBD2 TGTGCCAGCAGTTTAGGGACTAGCGGGAGGTACGAGCAGTACTTC CASSLGTSGRYEQYF
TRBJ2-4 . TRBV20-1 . TGCAGTGCTGAGGAACAGGGATTCGGAAACATTCAGTACTTC CSAEEQGFGNIQYF
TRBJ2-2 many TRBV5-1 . TGCGCCAGCAGCTTAAGCCCCAGAAGCACCGGGGAGCTGTTTTTT CASSLSPRSTGELFF
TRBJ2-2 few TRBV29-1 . TGCAGCGTGGAAGGGAGGCAGGGGTCCGGGGAGCTGTTTTTT CSVEGRQGSGELFF
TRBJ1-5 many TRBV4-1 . TGCGCCAGCAGCCCCCTCGGTGATCAGCCCCAGCATTTT CASSPLGDQPQHF
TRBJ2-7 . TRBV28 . TGTGCCAGCAGTCCGACAGATGGGCAGTACTTC CASSPTDGQYF
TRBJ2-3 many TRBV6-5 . TGTGCCAGCAGTTGGGAGACTAGAGCCTACACAGATACGCAGTATTTT CASSWETRAYTDTQYF
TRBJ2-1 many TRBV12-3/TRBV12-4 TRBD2 TGTGCCAGCAGTTTGGGCGGGAGTGGGGAGCAGTTCTTC CASSLGGSGEQFF
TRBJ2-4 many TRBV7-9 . TGTGCCAGCAGCTTAGGGGACTTCAGGGGTTTAGCCAAAAACATTCAGTACTTC CASSLGDFRGLAKNIQYF
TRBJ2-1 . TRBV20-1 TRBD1 TGCAGTAAGGACAGGGGCAAATGGTATGAGCAGTTCTTC CSKDRGKWYEQFF
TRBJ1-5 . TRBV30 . TGTGCCTGGTCGACCAGGGGCGGCCAGCCCCAGCATTTT CAWSTRGGQPQHF
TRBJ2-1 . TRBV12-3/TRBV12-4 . TGTGCCAGCAGTTTAAAGCAGGATGGGGAGCAGTTCTTC CASSLKQDGEQFF
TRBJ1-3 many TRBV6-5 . TGTGCCAGCAGTCCAACCACCTCTGGAAACACCATATATTTT CASSPTTSGNTIYF
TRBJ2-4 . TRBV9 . TGTGCCAGCAGCGTCGGGCAAGCCAAAAACATTCAGTACTTC CASSVGQAKNIQYF
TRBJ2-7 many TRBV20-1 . TGCAGTGCCGTCCGGCAAGGGGCCTACGAGCAGTACTTC CSAVRQGAYEQYF
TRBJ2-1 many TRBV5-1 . TGCGCCAGCAGCTTGGCCGTGATGCCCAATGAGCAGTTCTTC CASSLAVMPNEQFF
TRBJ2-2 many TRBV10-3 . TGTGCCATCAGTGAGGTTGTAAACACCGGGGAGCTGTTTTTT CAISEVVNTGELFF
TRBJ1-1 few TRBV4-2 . TGTGCCAGCAGCCAAGATGCCAGGGGAGACGGGGTTACTGAAGCTTTCTTT CASSQDARGDGVTEAFF
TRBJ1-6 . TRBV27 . TGTGCCAGCAGTATGATTGGGGGGCGTAATTCACCCCTCCACTTT CASSMIGGRNSPLHF
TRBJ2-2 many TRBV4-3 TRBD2 TGCGCCAGCAGCCAATACGCTAGCGGGAGGGGTTGGGCCGGGGAGCTGTTTTTT CASSQYASGRGWAGELFF
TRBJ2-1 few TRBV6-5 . TGTGCCAGCACGGGATGGGGCAATGAGCAGTTCTTC CASTGWGNEQFF
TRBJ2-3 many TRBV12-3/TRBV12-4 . TGTGCCAGCCTTCCCCTGGCGGCGGGAATCACAGATACGCAGTATTTT CASLPLAAGITDTQYF